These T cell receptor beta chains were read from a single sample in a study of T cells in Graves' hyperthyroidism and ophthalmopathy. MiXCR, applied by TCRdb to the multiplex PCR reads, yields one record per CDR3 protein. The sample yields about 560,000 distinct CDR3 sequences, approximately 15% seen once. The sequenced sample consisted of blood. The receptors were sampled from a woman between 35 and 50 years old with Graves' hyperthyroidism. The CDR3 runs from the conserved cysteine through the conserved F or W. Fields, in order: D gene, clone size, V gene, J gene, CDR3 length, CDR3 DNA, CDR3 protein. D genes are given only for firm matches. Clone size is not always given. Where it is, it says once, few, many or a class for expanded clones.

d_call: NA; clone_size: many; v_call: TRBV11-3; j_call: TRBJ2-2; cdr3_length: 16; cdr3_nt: TGTGCCAGCAGCTTAGGTATTAGCGGAGTCACCGGGGAGCTGTTTTTT; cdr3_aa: CASSLGISGVTGELFF
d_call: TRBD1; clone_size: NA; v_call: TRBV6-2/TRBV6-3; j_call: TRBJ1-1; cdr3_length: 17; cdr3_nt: TGTGCCAGCAGCCTCCCGACAGGGGGAATCCTAAACACTGAAGCTTTCTTT; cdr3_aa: CASSLPTGGILNTEAFF
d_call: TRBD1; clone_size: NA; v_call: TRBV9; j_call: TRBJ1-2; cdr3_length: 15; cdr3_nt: TGTGCCAGCAGCGTATCACAGGGGGCTGTCTATGGCTACACCTTC; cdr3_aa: CASSVSQGAVYGYTF
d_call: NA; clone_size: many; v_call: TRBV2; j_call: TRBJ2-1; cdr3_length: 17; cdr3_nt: TGTGCCAGTCAAGTTGCGGGCGGGACAGTATCCTACAATGAGCAGTTCTTC; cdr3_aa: CASQVAGGTVSYNEQFF
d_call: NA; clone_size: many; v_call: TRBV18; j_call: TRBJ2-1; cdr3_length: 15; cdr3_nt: TGTGCCAGCTCACCGGGACCGGGCTCCTACAATGAGCAGTTCTTC; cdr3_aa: CASSPGPGSYNEQFF
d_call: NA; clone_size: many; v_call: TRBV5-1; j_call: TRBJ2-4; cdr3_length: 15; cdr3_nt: TGCGCCAGCAGCTTGGAGGGGGGAGCCAAAAACATTCAGTACTTC; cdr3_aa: CASSLEGGAKNIQYF
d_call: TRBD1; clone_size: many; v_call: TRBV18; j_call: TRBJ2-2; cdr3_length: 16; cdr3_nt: TGTGCCAGCTCGATAAGGACAGGGGCGAACACCGGGGAGCTGTTTTTT; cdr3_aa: CASSIRTGANTGELFF
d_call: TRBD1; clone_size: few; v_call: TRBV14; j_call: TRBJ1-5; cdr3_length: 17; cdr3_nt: TGTGCCAGCAGACCCAGACAGGGACCTCATAGCAATCAGCCCCAGCATTTT; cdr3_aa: CASRPRQGPHSNQPQHF
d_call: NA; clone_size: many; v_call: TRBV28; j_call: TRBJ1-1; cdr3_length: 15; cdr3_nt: TGTGCCAGCAGTTTAGCGTCAGCCCGGAACACTGAAGCTTTCTTT; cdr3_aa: CASSLASARNTEAFF
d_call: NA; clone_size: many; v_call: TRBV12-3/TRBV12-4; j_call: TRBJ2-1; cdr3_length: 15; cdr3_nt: TGTGCCAGCAACTTACCTTCCGGGACCTACAATGAGCAGTTCTTC; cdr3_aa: CASNLPSGTYNEQFF
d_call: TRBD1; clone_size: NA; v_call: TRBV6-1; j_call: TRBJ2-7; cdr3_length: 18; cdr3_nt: TGTGCCAGCAGTGAATTCCCCCCGGGACAGGGGGGGTTCTACGAGCAGTACTTC; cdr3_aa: CASSEFPPGQGGFYEQYF
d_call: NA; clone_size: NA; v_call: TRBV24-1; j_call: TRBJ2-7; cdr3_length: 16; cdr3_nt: TGTGCCACCAGTGACCCAGACAGGTCGTTTCATTACGAGCAGTACTTC; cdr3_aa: CATSDPDRSFHYEQYF
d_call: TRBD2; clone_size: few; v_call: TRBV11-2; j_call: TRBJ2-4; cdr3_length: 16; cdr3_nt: TGTGCCAGCAGCTCTCCGACTAGCGGGAGGGCCAACATTCAGTACTTC; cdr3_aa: CASSSPTSGRANIQYF
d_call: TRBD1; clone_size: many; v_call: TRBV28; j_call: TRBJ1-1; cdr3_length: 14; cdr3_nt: TGTGCCAGCAGCACCGGACAGGCCTTCACTGAAGCTTTCTTT; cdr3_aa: CASSTGQAFTEAFF
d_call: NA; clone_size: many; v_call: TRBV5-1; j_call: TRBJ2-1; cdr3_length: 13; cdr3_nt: TGCGCCAGCAGCGACCTTAGCTACAATGAGCAGTTCTTC; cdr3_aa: CASSDLSYNEQFF
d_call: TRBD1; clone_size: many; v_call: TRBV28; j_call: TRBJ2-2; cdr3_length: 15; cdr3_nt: TGTGCCAGCAGTACCGGGACAGGGGTCACCGGGGAGCTGTTTTTT; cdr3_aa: CASSTGTGVTGELFF
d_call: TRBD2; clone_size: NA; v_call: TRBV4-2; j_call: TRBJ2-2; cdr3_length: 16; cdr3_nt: TGTGCCAGCAGCACGACTAGCGGGAGGCTCACCGGGGAGCTGTTTTTT; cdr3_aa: CASSTTSGRLTGELFF
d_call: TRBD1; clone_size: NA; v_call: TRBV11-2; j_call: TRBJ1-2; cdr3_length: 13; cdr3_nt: TGTGCCAGCACCCTGGCAGGGGGTAATGGCTACACCTTC; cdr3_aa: CASTLAGGNGYTF
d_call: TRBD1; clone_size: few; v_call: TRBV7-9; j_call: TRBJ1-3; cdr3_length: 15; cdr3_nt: TGTGCCAGCAGCCGCGGGACAGGGAGTGGAAACACCATATATTTT; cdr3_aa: CASSRGTGSGNTIYF
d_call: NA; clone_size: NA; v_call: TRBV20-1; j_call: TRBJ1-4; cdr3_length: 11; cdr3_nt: TGCAGTGCTAGATTAAGTGAAAAACTGTTTTTT; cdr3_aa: CSARLSEKLFF
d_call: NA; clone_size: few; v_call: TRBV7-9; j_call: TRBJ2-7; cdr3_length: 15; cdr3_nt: TGTGCCAGCAGCTTAGCTCCAGGAGAAACCTACGAGCAGTACTTC; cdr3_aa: CASSLAPGETYEQYF
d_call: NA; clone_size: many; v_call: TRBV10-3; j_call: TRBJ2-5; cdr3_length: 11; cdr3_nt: TGTGCCACCCGCCCCCGAGAGACCCAGTACTTC; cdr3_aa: CATRPRETQYF
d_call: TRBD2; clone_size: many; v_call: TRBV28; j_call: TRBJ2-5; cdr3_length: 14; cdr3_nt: TGTGCCAGCAGGGGACTAGCGGCTGAAGAGACCCAGTACTTC; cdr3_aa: CASRGLAAEETQYF
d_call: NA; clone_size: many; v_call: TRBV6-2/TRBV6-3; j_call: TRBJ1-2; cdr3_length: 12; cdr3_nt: TGTGCCAGCAGTTATCGGACTTCTGGCTACACCTTC; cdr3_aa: CASSYRTSGYTF
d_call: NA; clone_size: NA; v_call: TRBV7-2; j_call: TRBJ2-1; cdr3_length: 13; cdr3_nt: TGTGCCAGCAAGAGGGTTTCCTACAATGAGCAGTTCTTC; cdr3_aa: CASKRVSYNEQFF
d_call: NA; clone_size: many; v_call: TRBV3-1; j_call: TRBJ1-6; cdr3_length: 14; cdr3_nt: TGTGCCAGCAGCGCCGGGACAAGTAATTCACCCCTCCACTTT; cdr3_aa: CASSAGTSNSPLHF
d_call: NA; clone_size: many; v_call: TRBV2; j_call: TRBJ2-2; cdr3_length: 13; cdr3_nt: TGTGCCAGCAGTGAAGGGCAGAGCGGGGAGCTGTTTTTT; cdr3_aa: CASSEGQSGELFF
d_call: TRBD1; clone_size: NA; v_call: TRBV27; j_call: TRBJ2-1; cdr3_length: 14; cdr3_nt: TGTGCCAGCAGCGCGGGACAGGGGGCTTTTGAGCAGTTCTTC; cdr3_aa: CASSAGQGAFEQFF